The 18 T cell receptor beta chains below were found in one sample sequenced in a study of ipilimumab plus nivolumab after autologous stem cell transplantation. Sequencing was performed with immunoSEQ multiplex PCR; in TCRdb, only in-frame clones are kept and a portion is missing. Of roughly 86,000 clones in the sample, 75% to 85% were seen once. The sequencing here drew on PBMCs, taken in a trial of ipilimumab plus nivolumab as post-transplant consolidation. All receptors derive from a male donor with diffuse large B-cell lymphoma.

This clone was counted only a few times. This chain uses TRBV18 with TRBJ1-3; D is possibly TRBD1 (6 bases). Germline V gene lookup returns CDR1 KGHSH and CDR2 LQKENI. V was clipped by 4 bases and J by 0 bases, with 13 bases between them. CDR3 length: 16 amino acids. CDR3 region: CASSLRTASSGNTIYF. CDR3 in DNA: TGTGCCAGCTCACTCCGGACAGCGAGCTCTGGAAACACCATATATTTT. The full variable domain, with the rest looked up from reference TRBV18 and TRBJ1-3, is NAGVMQNPRHLVRRRGQEARLRCSPMKGHSHVYWYRQLPEEGLKFMVYLQKENIIDESGMPKERFSAEFPKEGPSILRIQQVVRGDSAAYFCASSLRTASSGNTIYFGEGSWLTVV.

The chain links TRBV28 to TRBJ2-7; 8 nucleotides align to TRBD2. The junction had 3 bases not matched to a gene; V was cut back by 6 bases and J by 5 bases. The germline V gene has CDR1 MDHEN and CDR2 SYDVKM. This CDR3 is 12 amino acids long. CDR3: CASRETSDEQYF. The DNA for the CDR3 is TGTGCCAGCAGAGAGACTAGCGACGAGCAGTACTTC.

The chain is built from TRBV6-6 and TRBJ1-2; the D gene is possibly TRBD1 (5 bases). The CDR3 is made up of 13 amino acids. Trimming removed 5 bases at V and 1 base at J, with 8 bases between. The germline gives CDR1 MNHNY, CDR2 SVGAGI (reference sequence). As DNA, the CDR3 is TGTGCCAGCAGTCAGACAGATAACTATGGCTACACCTTC. Translating gives CASSQTDNYGYTF.

V is TRBV10-3 and J is TRBJ2-7; D perhaps matches TRBD1 (7 bases). CDR1 is ENHRY, CDR2 SYGVKD, per germline. V was pared by 10 bases and J by 3 bases, with 13 bases between. The CDR3 is made up of 12 amino acids. The CDR3 nucleotides read TGTGCCACGGAGGGGGCGAGCTACGAGCAGTACTTC. This encodes CATEGASYEQYF.

V gene TRBV30 combines with J gene TRBJ1-1; D is perhaps TRBD1 (6 bases). The CDR3 is 16 amino acids. Germline V gives CDR1 GTSNPN, CDR2 SVGIG (reference sequence). V lost 3 bases to trimming and J lost 0 bases, with 17 bases between them. CDR3 sequence reads: CAWRRTVGALNTEAFF. The CDR3 coding sequence is TGTGCCTGGAGGCGGACAGTCGGGGCCTTGAACACTGAAGCTTTCTTT.

This rearrangement joins TRBV6-6 to TRBJ2-7; D remains ambiguous. CDR1 is MNHNY, CDR2 SVGAGI, per germline (reference sequence). Deletions cut 8 bases from V and 0 bases from J, with 17 bases between. This CDR3 has 15 residues. DNA of the CDR3: TGTGCCAGCTCCCCGGGCCGCGGTTTCTCCTACGAGCAGTACTTC. This codes for CASSPGRGFSYEQYF.

The chain uses TRBV29-1 and TRBJ1-2, with a weak D call TRBD1 (5 bases). V dropped 4 bases and J dropped 3 bases, with 15 bases sitting between them. CDR1 SQVTM and CDR2 ANQGSEA come from the germline V gene. This CDR3 region has 14 residues. The CDR3 protein is CSVAPGTVDYGYTF. The CDR3 region has the DNA TGCAGCGTTGCCCCCGGGACGGTTGACTATGGCTACACCTTC.

This clone was detected only once. This chain joins TRBV18 and TRBJ2-2; 12 bases map to TRBD2. With 3 bases clipped from V and 2 bases from J, the junction kept 13 bases outside the gene matches. Germline CDR1 KGHSH, CDR2 LQKENI. This CDR3 comprises 20 residues. The CDR3 sequence: CASSPRLRLAGAVNTGELFF. The CDR3 region has the DNA TGTGCCAGCTCACCTAGGCTGCGACTAGCGGGGGCCGTTAACACCGGGGAGCTGTTTTTT.

The rearrangement joins TRBV2 to TRBJ1-2; 7 positions agree with TRBD1. The V segment lost 8 bases and the J segment 1 base; nucleotides outside the gene matches: 10. Germline-derived CDR1 and CDR2 are SNHLY and FYNNEI. This CDR3 contains 15 residues. In DNA, the CDR3 is TGTGCCAGCCAATCCGACAGGGCTTATAACTATGGCTACACCTTC. Amino acids: CASQSDRAYNYGYTF.

Concerning this clone itself: Other DNA sequences in the same sample also yield this CDR3. This rearrangement joins TRBV2 to TRBJ2-7; D is possibly TRBD2 (6 bases). Between the trimmed V and J ends, which lost 4 bases and 0 bases, there was a span of 10 bases. Germline lookup yields CDR1 SNHLY and CDR2 FYNNEI. The CDR3 extends over 14 amino acids. Here the CDR3 DNA reads TGTGCCAGCAGTGCCGGGAGCCTCTCCTACGAGCAGTACTTC. Translated, it gives CASSAGSLSYEQYF. Supplemented by reference TRBV2 and TRBJ2-7, the full variable domain reads EPEVTQTPSHQVTQMGQEVILRCVPISNHLYFYWYRQILGQKVEFLVSFYNNEISEKSEIFDDQFSVERPDGSNFTLKIRSTKLEDSAMYFCASSAGSLSYEQYFGPGTRLTVT.

The rearrangement links TRBV18 to TRBJ1-2; maybe TRBD1 (6 bases). This CDR3 spans 15 amino acids. V gave up 4 bases and J gave up 6 bases, with 18 bases separating them. Looked up from germline, CDR1 is KGHSH and CDR2 is LQKENI. CDR3 sequence: CASSQNPQGNDGYTF. CDR3 nucleotides: TGTGCCAGCTCACAGAACCCACAGGGAAATGATGGCTACACCTTC.

This clone was found once. The rearrangement uses TRBV15 and TRBJ2-7; D uncertain. From germline, CDR1 is LNHNV and CDR2 YYDKDF (reference sequence). The CDR3 is 14 amino acids. Between the trimmed V and J ends, which lost 0 bases and 3 bases, there was a span of 9 bases. DNA for the CDR3: TGTGCCACCAGCAGAGATCGAGGCGTCTACGAGCAGTACTTC. Translation gives CATSRDRGVYEQYF.

This chain links TRBV9 with TRBJ2-2; no definite D call. The CDR3 loop spans 14 amino acids. In germline, CDR1 is SGDLS, CDR2 YYNGEE. The V end was cut by 4 bases, the J end by 7 bases, with 14 bases between. The DNA for the CDR3 is TGTGCCAGCAGCACCGCCCCGGGCTTCGGGGAGCTGTTTTTT. Residues: CASSTAPGFGELFF.

This clone appeared a few times. The chain recombines TRBV11-2 with TRBJ1-4; D is perhaps TRBD1 (6 bases). This CDR3 is built from 15 residues. Germline assignment: CDR1 SGHAT and CDR2 FQNNGV. Trimming shortened V by 4 bases and J by 4 bases, and 13 bases separated the two germline ends. The chain's CDR3 is CASSSNRAGNEKLFF. CDR3 in DNA: TGTGCCAGCAGCTCCAACAGGGCGGGTAATGAAAAACTGTTTTTT.

The V and J genes are TRBV30 and TRBJ2-2; TRBD2 agrees at 10 bases. The CDR3 has 17 residues. The germline CDR1 and CDR2 sequences are GTSNPN and SVGIG (reference sequence). The ends lost 1 base at V and 10 bases at J; junction bases unmatched: 15. The DNA for the CDR3 is TGTGCCTGGAGTGGGACCCGGCTAGCGGGGGTTGCCGAGGAGCTGTTTTTT. Its translation: CAWSGTRLAGVAEELFF.

In its sample, this clone was seen once. The chain couples TRBV6-6 to TRBJ1-5; D ambiguous. The CDR3 is 15 amino acids. Germline V gene lookup returns CDR1 MNHNY and CDR2 SVGAGI (reference sequence). Trimming removed 0 bases at V and 1 base at J, with 7 bases between. CDR3 DNA: TGTGCCAGCAGTTACTCAGGTGGGAGCAATCAGCCCCAGCATTTT. This codes for CASSYSGGSNQPQHF.

This clone was seen a few times. The gene calls are TRBV27 and TRBJ1-5; D ambiguous. CDR1 MNHEY and CDR2 SMNVEV come from the germline V gene (reference sequence). Trimming removed 3 bases at V and 1 base at J, with 1 base between. The CDR3 has 12 amino acids. The chain's CDR3 is CASSFSNQPQHF. As DNA, the CDR3 is TGTGCCAGCAGTTTCAGCAATCAGCCCCAGCATTTT.

The chain joins TRBV4-1 to TRBJ1-2, with D unresolved. CDR1 and CDR2 (germline): MGHRA, YSYEKL. The CDR3 covers 15 residues. V lost 3 bases and J lost 0, with 11 bases in between. In DNA, the CDR3 is TGCGCCAGCAGCCACTCGACCGCTACTAACTATGGCTACACCTTC. This gives the protein CASSHSTATNYGYTF.